The rows below give T cell receptor beta chains drawn from one sample of a study of cytomegalovirus exposure and HLA in healthy donors. Assay used: immunoSEQ multiplex PCR; TCRdb lists only in-frame clones, some missing. The data contain roughly 200,000 clones, 75% to 85% of them singletons. Sequencing was done on a sample of PBMCs. These receptors all stem from a woman in her sixties in good health and CMV-seropositive. Each CDR3 is given with its conserved first and last residue. A D gene is named only where the DNA matches it firmly.

TRBD1 | TRBJ1-5 | TRBV7-8 | CASSWGTGRGGNQPQHF | TGTGCCAGCAGCTGGGGGACAGGGCGCGGGGGCAATCAGCCCCAGCATTTT
TRBD2 | TRBJ2-7 | TRBV5-8 | CASSLLAGEGEQYF | TGTGCCAGCAGCTTACTAGCGGGAGAAGGCGAGCAGTACTTC
NA | TRBJ2-3 | TRBV10-3 | CAIRIQGVPTDTQYF | TGTGCCATCAGGATACAGGGTGTGCCCACAGATACGCAGTATTTT
TRBD1 | TRBJ1-2 | TRBV6-5 | CASSRELTGGSGYTF | TGTGCCAGCAGTCGGGAACTGACAGGGGGCAGCGGCTACACCTTC
NA | TRBJ1-2 | TRBV2 | CASTFRGDYGYTF | TGTGCCAGCACCTTCCGGGGGGACTATGGCTACACCTTC
TRBD1 | TRBJ2-1 | TRBV9 | CASSAGQGAEGEQFF | TGTGCCAGCAGCGCAGGACAGGGGGCTGAGGGAGAGCAGTTCTTC
NA | TRBJ1-5 | TRBV6-1 | CASRGYSNQPQHF | TGTGCCAGCCGGGGGTATAGCAATCAGCCCCAGCATTTT
TRBD1 | TRBJ1-4 | TRBV2 | CASRNHQGQGNEKLFF | TGTGCCAGCAGGAACCATCAAGGACAGGGAAATGAAAAACTGTTTTTT
TRBD1 | TRBJ2-4 | TRBV28 | CASSFRTGSRDIQYF | TGTGCCAGCAGTTTCCGGACAGGGTCTCGGGACATTCAGTACTTC
NA | TRBJ1-3 | TRBV2 | CASSPIPGVGNTIYF | TGTGCCAGCAGTCCAATTCCGGGAGTGGGAAACACCATATATTTT
TRBD2 | TRBJ2-2 | TRBV7-9 | CASTGGGLNTGELFF | TGTGCCAGCACGGGGGGGGGTCTGAACACCGGGGAGCTGTTTTTT